This is a list of T cell receptor beta chains from one sample in a study of cytomegalovirus exposure and HLA in healthy donors. TCRdb's table, derived via immunoSEQ multiplex PCR, lists solely in-frame clones and lacks some. The repertoire holds more than 95,000 clones, with about 90% as singletons. The source material was PBMCs. Source of these receptors: a woman aged 18-30 years in good health and CMV-seronegative. Each CDR3 is given with its conserved first and last residue. The D gene is left open where the match is weak. Size is omitted from some rows. Given values are once, few, many or a class for expanded clones.

d_call	j_call	clone_size	v_call	cdr3_aa	cdr3_nt
TRBD1	TRBJ2-5	-	TRBV7-9	CASSPGQDTKYF	TGTGCCAGCAGCCCGGGACAGGACACTAAGTACTTC
TRBD2	TRBJ2-7	-	TRBV7-2	CASSSGTNSYEQYF	TGTGCCAGCAGCTCGGGGACTAACTCCTACGAGCAGTACTTC
-	TRBJ2-7	once	TRBV2	CASSEGTGHSSSYEQYF	TGTGCCAGCAGTGAAGGAACCGGACACTCAAGCTCCTACGAGCAGTACTTC
TRBD1	TRBJ1-5	-	TRBV19	CASIYTGGGNQPQHF	TGTGCCAGTATCTATACAGGGGGGGGCAATCAGCCCCAGCATTTT
TRBD2	TRBJ2-5	-	TRBV5-6	CASSFAPSGQETQYF	TGTGCCAGCAGCTTTGCGCCTAGCGGGCAAGAGACCCAGTACTTC
TRBD1	TRBJ2-3	-	TRBV9	CASSVGGQGTDTQYF	TGTGCCAGCAGCGTTGGGGGACAGGGTACAGATACGCAGTATTTT
TRBD1	TRBJ1-4	-	TRBV2	CASSEGTGTEKLFF	TGTGCCAGCAGTGAAGGGACAGGGACCGAAAAACTGTTTTTT
TRBD1	TRBJ1-2	-	TRBV12-5	CASGLPQGSRGLGYTF	TGTGCTAGTGGTTTGCCTCAAGGTAGCAGGGGGCTCGGCTACACCTTC
-	TRBJ2-2	-	TRBV29-1	CSVIARNTGELFF	TGCAGCGTTATAGCGCGGAACACCGGGGAGCTGTTTTTT
-	TRBJ1-4	-	TRBV18	CASSPQGRNEKLFF	TGTGCCAGCTCACCTCAGGGGCGTAATGAAAAACTGTTTTTT
-	TRBJ1-1	-	TRBV19	CASSIGQGSEAFF	TGTGCCAGTAGTATTGGTCAGGGGTCGGAAGCTTTCTTT
TRBD1	TRBJ1-2	-	TRBV11-2	CASSFYPGQTNYGYTF	TGTGCCAGCAGCTTCTACCCGGGACAGACTAACTATGGCTACACCTTC
-	TRBJ2-5	-	TRBV6-1	CASASYGSGETQYF	TGTGCCAGCGCTTCGTACGGGAGCGGAGAGACCCAGTACTTC
-	TRBJ1-2	-	TRBV30	CAWLDSINYGYTF	TGTGCCTGGCTGGACAGTATAAACTATGGCTACACCTTC